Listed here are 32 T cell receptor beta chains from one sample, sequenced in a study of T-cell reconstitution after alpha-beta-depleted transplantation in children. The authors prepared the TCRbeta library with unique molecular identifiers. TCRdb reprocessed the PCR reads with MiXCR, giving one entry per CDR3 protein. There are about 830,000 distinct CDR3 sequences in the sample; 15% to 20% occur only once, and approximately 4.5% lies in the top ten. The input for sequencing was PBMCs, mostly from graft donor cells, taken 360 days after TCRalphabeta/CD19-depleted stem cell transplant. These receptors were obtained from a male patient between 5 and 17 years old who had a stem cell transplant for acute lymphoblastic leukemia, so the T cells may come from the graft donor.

CDR3 nucleotide sequence: TGTGCCAGCAGCTTAAGACGGCTAGCGGGAGAATTTGGTTTGTACGAGCAGTACTTC. Translated, it gives CASSLRRLAGEFGLYEQYF. The J gene is TRBJ2-7, the V gene TRBV11-2; the match to TRBD2 covers 10 bases. The CDR3 is 19 residues long. Germline V gives CDR1 SGHAT, CDR2 FQNNGV. The J segment lost 4 bases and the V segment lost 2 bases, leaving 17 bases of the junction unmatched.

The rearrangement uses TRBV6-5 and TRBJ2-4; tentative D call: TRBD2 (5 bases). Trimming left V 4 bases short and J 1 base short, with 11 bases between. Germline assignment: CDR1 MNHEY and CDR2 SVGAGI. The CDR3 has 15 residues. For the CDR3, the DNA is TGTGCCAGCAGTTCCCCTTCGGGGGCCAAAAACATTCAGTACTTC. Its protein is CASSSPSGAKNIQYF.

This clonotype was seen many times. CDR3 loop: CASSLTAYRGDTQYF. DNA of the CDR3: TGTGCCAGCAGCTTAACAGCATACAGGGGAGATACGCAGTATTTT. The chain combines TRBV7-8 with TRBJ2-3; 7 bases agree with TRBD1. Germline V lookup: CDR1 SGHVS, CDR2 FQNEAQ. This CDR3 has 15 amino acids. V shed 2 bases and J 5 bases; nucleotides not matched to a gene: 7.

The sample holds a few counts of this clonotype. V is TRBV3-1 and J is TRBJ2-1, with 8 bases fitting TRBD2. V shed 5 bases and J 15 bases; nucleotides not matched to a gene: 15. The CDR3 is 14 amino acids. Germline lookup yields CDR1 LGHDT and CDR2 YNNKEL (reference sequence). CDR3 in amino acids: CASSAYSSGLRAFF. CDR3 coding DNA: TGTGCCAGCAGCGCCTACTCTAGCGGGCTTAGGGCGTTCTTC.

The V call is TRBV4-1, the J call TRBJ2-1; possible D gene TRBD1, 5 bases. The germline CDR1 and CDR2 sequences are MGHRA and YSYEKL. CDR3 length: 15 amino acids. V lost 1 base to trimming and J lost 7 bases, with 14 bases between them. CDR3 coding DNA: TGCGCCAGCAGCCAAGCCAGGGATTTCGGTAATGAGCAGTTCTTC. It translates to CASSQARDFGNEQFF.

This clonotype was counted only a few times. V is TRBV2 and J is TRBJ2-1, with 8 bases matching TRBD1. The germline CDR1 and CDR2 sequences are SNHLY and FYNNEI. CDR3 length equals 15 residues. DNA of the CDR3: TGTGCTTCCCAGTCCTGGACAGGGTACTCCAATGAGCAGTTCTTC. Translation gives CASQSWTGYSNEQFF.

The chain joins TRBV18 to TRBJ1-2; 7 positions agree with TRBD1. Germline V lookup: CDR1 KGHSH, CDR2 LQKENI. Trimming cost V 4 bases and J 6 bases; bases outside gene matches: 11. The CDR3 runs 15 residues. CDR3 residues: CASSRKDYRGHGYTF. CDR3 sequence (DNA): TGTGCCAGCTCACGGAAAGACTACAGGGGACATGGCTACACCTTC.

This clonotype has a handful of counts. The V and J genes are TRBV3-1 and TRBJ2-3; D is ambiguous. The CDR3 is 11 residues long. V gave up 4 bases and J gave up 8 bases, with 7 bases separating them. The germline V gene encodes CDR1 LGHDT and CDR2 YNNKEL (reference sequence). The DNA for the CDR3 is TGTGCCAGCAGCCTCCTTGTTACGCAGTATTTT. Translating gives CASSLLVTQYF.

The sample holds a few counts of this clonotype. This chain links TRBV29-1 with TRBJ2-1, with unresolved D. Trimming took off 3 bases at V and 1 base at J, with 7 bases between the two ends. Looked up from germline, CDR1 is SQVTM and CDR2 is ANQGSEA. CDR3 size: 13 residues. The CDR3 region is CSVEYMSYNEQFF. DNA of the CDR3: TGCAGCGTTGAGTATATGTCCTACAATGAGCAGTTCTTC.

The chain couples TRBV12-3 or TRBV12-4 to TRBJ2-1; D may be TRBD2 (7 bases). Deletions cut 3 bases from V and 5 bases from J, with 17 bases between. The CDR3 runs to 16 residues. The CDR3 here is CASSFGGAGADNEQFF. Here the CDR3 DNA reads TGTGCCAGCAGTTTTGGGGGGGCGGGAGCGGACAATGAGCAGTTCTTC.

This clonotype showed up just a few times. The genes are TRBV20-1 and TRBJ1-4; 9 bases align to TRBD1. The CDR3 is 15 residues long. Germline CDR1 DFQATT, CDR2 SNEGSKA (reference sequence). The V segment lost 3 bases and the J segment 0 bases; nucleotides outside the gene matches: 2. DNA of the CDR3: TGCAGTGCTAGGGGACAGGGTGCAACTAATGAAAAACTGTTTTTT. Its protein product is CSARGQGATNEKLFF.

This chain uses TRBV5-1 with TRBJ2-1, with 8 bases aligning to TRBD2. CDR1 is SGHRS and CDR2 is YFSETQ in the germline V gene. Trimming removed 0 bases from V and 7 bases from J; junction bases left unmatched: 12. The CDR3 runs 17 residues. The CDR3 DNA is TGCGCCAGCAGCTTGGCTACAGCGGGAGATGGGTGGAATGAGCAGTTCTTC. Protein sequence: CASSLATAGDGWNEQFF.

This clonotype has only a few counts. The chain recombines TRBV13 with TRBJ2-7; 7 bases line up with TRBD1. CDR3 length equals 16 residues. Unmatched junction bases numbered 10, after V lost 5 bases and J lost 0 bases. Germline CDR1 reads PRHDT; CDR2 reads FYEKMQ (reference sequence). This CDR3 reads CASSHLEGASSYEQYF. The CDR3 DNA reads TGTGCCAGCAGCCACCTCGAGGGGGCCAGCTCCTACGAGCAGTACTTC.

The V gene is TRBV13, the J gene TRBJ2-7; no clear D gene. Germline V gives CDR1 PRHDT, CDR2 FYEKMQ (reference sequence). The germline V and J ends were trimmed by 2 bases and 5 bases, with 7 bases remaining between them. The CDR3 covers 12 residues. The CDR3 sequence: CASSLPLNEQYF. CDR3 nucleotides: TGTGCCAGCAGCTTACCCCTGAACGAGCAGTACTTC.

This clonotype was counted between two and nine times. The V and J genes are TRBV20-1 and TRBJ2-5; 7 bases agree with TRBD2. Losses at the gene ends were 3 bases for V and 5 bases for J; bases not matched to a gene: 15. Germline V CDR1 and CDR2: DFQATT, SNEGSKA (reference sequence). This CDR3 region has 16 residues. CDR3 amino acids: CSASWVVGRGRETQYF. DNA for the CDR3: TGCAGTGCTAGCTGGGTTGTAGGGAGGGGAAGGGAGACCCAGTACTTC.

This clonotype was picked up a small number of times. Here the CDR3 reads CASSYPQSGELFF. Written as DNA, the CDR3 is TGTGCCAGCAGTTACCCCCAATCCGGGGAGCTGTTTTTT. The chain joins TRBV6-5 to TRBJ2-2; D is unclear. Per germline, CDR1 MNHEY and CDR2 SVGAGI. V was pared by 2 bases and J by 6 bases, with 7 bases between. The CDR3 totals 13 residues.

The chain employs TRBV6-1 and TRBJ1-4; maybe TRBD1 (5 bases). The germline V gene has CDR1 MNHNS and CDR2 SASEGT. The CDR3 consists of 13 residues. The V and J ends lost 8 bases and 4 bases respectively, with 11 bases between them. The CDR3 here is CASCGTVNEKLFF. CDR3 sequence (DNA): TGTGCCAGCTGTGGGACGGTTAATGAAAAACTGTTTTTT.

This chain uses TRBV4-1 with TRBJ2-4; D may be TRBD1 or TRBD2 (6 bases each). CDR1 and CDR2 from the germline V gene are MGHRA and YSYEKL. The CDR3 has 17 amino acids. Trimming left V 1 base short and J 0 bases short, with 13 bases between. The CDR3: CASSQALRGEAKNIQYF. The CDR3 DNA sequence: TGCGCCAGCAGCCAAGCTTTGAGGGGGGAAGCCAAAAACATTCAGTACTTC.

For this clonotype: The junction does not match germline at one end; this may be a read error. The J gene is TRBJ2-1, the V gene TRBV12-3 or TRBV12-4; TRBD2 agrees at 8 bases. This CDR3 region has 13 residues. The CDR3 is CASSSQMSGGTVF. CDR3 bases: TGTGCCAGCAGTTCCCAGATGAGCGGGGGCACGGTTTTC.

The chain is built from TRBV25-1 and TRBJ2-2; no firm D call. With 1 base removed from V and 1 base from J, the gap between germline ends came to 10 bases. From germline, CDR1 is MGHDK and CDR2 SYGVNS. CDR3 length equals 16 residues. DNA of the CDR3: TGTGCCAGCAGTGAATTTGGGCTGCAGAACACCGGGGAGCTGTTTTTT. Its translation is CASSEFGLQNTGELFF.

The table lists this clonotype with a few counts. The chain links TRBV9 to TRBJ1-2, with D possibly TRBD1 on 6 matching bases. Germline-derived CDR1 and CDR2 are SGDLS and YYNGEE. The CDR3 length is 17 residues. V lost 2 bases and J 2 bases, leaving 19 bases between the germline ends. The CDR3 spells CASSVFQTGQGNYGYTF. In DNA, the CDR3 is TGTGCCAGCAGCGTTTTTCAAACGGGACAAGGAAACTATGGCTACACCTTC.

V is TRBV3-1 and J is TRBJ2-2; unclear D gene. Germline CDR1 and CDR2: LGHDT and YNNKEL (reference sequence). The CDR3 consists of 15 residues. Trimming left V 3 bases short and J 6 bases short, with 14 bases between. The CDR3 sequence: CASSHSASQSGELFF. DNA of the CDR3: TGTGCCAGCAGCCATTCAGCCAGTCAGTCCGGGGAGCTGTTTTTT.

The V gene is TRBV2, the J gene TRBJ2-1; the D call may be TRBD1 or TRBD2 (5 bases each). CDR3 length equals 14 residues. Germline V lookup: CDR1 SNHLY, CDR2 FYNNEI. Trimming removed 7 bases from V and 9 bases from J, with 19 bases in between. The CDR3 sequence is CASKGQGGEGEQFF. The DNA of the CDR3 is TGTGCCAGCAAGGGTCAGGGCGGCGAGGGTGAGCAGTTCTTC.

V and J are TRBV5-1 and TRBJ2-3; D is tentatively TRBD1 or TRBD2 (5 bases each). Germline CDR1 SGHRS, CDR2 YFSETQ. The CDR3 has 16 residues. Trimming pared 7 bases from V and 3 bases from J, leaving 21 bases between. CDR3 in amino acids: CASRRTGTRRTDTQYF. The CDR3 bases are TGCGCCAGCCGCAGAACCGGGACCAGAAGGACAGATACGCAGTATTTT.

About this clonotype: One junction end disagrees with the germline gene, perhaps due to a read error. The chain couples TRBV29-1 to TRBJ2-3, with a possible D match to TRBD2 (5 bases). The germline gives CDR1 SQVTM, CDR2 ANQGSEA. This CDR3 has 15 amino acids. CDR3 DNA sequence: TGCAGCGTCGCGATGTGGCGGGCTGTCACAGATGCGCAGTATTTT. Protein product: CSVAMWRAVTDAQYF.

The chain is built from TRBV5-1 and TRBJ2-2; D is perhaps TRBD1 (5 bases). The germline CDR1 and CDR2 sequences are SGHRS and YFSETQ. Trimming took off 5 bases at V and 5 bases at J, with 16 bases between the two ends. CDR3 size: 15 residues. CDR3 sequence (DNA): TGCGCCAGCAGACAACAACCGCAGGGAACCGGGGAGCTGTTTTTT. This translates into CASRQQPQGTGELFF. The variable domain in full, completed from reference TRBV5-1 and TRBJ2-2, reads KAGVTQTPRYLIKTRGQQVTLSCSPISGHRSVSWYQQTPGQGLQFLFEYFSETQRNKGNFPGRFSGRQFSNSRSEMNVSTLELGDSALYLCASRQQPQGTGELFFGEGSRLTVL.

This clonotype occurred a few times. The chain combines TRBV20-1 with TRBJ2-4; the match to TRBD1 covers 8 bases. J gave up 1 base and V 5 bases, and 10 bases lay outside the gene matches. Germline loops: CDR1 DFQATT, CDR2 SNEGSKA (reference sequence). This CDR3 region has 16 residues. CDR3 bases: TGCAGTGCTTCCATAGACAGGGGTCGTGCCAAAAACATTCAGTACTTC. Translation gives CSASIDRGRAKNIQYF.

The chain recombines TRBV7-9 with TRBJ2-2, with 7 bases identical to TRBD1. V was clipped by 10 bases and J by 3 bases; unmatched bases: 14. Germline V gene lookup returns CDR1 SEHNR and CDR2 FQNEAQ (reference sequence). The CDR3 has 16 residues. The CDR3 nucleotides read TGTGCCAACCCTATACCCGGGGACAGCGACACCGGGGAGCTGTTTTTT. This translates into CANPIPGDSDTGELFF.

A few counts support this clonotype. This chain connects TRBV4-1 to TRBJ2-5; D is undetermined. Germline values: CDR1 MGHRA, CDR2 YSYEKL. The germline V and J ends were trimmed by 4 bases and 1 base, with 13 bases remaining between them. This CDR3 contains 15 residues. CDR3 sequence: CASSPKYHPQETQYF. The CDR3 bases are TGCGCCAGCAGCCCAAAATACCATCCCCAAGAGACCCAGTACTTC.

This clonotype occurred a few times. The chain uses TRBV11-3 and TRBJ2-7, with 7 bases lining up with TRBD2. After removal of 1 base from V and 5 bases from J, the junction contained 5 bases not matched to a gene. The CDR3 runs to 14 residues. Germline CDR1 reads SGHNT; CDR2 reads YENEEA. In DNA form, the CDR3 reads TGTGCCAGCAGCTTAGGCGGGAGCTCGAACGAGCAGTACTTC. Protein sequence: CASSLGGSSNEQYF.

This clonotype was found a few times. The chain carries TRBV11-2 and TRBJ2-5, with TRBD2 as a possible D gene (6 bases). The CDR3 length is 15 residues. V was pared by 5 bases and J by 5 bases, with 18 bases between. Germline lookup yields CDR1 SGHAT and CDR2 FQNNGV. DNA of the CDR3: TGTGCCAGCAGCCCAGGGCTCGGGGAGGCGGAGACCCAGTACTTC. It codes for CASSPGLGEAETQYF.

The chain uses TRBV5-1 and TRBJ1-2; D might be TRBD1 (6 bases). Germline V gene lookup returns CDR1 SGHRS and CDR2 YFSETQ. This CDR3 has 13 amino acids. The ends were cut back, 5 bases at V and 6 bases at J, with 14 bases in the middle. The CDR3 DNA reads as TGCGCCAGCAGTCTACCAGGGGCTGATGGCTACACCTTC. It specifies CASSLPGADGYTF.